This T cell receptor beta chain was sequenced during a study of regulatory T cells in long-lasting Graves disease. With iRepertoire HTBI primers and Arm-PCR of CDR3 regions, TCR beta libraries were built. TCRdb reanalysed the multiplex PCR reads using MiXCR and keeps one entry per CDR3 protein. The sample lists 420,000 or so distinct CDR3 sequences; about a sixth were seen once. The time point here: newly diagnosed GD, antithyroid drugs for less than 3 months. Scientists built the TCR library using RNA that was extracted from PBMCs. In this sample, this clonotype turned up a few times. The CDR3 length is 18 residues. V lost 4 bases, J lost 0 bases, and 6 bases stayed unmatched. Per germline, CDR1 MGHRA and CDR2 YSYEKL. This sample was shared with a second study, whose subject was T cells in Graves' hyperthyroidism and ophthalmopathy. That study adds: Exclusions: uncontrolled infection, other autoimmune disease, pregnancy, lactation. Within blood appeared most thyroid clonotypes that had expanded above 0.001.

The starting material was peripheral blood mononuclear cells (PBMCs), obtained at new diagnosis, from a patient treated with antithyroid drugs. The sequence was obtained from a young woman with Graves disease. V is TRBV4-1 and J is TRBJ2-1; 13 nucleotides agree with TRBD2. CDR3 region: CASSLSWTSGSSYNEQFF. CDR3 DNA sequence: TGCGCCAGCAGCCTATCATGGACTAGCGGGAGCTCCTACAATGAGCAGTTCTTC.